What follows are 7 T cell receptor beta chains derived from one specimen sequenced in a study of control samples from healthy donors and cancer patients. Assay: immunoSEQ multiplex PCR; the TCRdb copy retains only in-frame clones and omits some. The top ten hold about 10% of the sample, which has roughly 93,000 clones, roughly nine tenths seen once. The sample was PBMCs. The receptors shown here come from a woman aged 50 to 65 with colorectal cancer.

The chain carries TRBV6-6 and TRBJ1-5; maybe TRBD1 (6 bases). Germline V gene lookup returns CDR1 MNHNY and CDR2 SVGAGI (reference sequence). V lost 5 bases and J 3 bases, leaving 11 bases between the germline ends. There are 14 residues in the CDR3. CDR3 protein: CASSPGQLNQPQHF. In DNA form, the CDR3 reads TGTGCCAGCAGTCCCGGACAGCTCAATCAGCCCCAGCATTTT.

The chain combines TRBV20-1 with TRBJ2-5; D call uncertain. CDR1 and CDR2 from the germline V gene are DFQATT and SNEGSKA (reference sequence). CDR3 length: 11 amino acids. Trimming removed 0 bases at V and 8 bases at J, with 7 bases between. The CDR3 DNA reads TGCAGTGCTAGAGATACGAAAACCCAGTACTTC. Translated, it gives CSARDTKTQYF.

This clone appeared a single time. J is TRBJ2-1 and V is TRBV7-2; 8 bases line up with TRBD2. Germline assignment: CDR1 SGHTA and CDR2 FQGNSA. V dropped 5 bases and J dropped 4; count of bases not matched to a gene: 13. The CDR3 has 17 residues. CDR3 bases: TGTGCCAGCAGCCGTTCGGCGGGGGGCTACCCGTACAATGAGCAGTTCTTC. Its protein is CASSRSAGGYPYNEQFF.

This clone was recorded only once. The CDR3 nucleotides are TGTGCCAGCTCACCCGGACAGGGGGCGGGGAATGAGCAGTTCTTC. It codes for CASSPGQGAGNEQFF. The gene calls are TRBV18 and TRBJ2-1, with 11 bases fitting TRBD1. With 3 bases clipped from V and 7 bases from J, the junction kept 5 bases outside the gene matches. Germline CDR1 reads KGHSH; CDR2 reads LQKENI. This CDR3 contains 15 residues.

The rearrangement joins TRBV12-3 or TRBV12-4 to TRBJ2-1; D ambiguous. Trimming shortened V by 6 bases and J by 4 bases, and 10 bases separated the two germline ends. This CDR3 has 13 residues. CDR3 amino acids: CASRLPGYNEQFF. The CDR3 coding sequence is TGTGCCAGCAGACTCCCCGGTTACAATGAGCAGTTCTTC.

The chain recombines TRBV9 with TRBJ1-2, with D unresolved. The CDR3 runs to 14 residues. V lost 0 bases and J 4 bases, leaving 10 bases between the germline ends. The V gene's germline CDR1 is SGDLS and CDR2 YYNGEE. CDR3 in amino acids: CASSVGAGSYGYTF. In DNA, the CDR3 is TGTGCCAGCAGCGTAGGGGCAGGATCCTATGGCTACACCTTC.

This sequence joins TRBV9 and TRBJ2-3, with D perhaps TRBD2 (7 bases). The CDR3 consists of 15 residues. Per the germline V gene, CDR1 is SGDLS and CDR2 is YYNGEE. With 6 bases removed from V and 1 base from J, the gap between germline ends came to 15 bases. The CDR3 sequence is CASTGRGARTDTQYF. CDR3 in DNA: TGTGCCAGCACAGGTCGGGGGGCCCGCACAGATACGCAGTATTTT.